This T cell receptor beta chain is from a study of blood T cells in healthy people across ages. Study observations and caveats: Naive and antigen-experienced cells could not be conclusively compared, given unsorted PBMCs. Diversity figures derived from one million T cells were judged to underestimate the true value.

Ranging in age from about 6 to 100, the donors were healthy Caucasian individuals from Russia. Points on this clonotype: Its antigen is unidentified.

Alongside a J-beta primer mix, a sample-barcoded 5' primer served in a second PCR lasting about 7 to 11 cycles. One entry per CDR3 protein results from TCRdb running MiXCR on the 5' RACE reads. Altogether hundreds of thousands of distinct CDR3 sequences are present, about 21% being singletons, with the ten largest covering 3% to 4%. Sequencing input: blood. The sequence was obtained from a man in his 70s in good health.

The CDR3 here is CASTEGGSFTEAFF. The DNA of the CDR3 is TGTGCCAGCACCGAAGGAGGATCGTTCACTGAAGCTTTCTTT. The chain links TRBV12-3 or TRBV12-4 to TRBJ1-1; D unresolved. Between the trimmed V and J ends, which lost 7 bases and 4 bases, there was a span of 16 bases. This CDR3 spans 14 amino acids.